Only one count was recorded for the clone carrying this TCR beta chain. Antigen: not known. Germline CDR1 is KGHDR and CDR2 is SFDVKD. V lost 0 bases to trimming and J lost 3 bases, with 10 bases between them. This CDR3 region has 15 residues. Sequencing followed a ViraFEST assay step that expanded antigen-specific CD4+ T cells with viral peptide pools. Once cultured for nine to ten days, the cells underwent separation to obtain CD4+ T cells. Vaccine recipients had no previous SARS-CoV-2 infection; their nucleocapsid antibodies were negative. Wells each received two million PBMC, cultured with 9 to 10 IU/ml IL-2 and 8.5 to 10 ug/ml peptides. This record belongs to a study of vaccination effects on CD4 cells after COVID-19. The method was immunoSEQ multiplex PCR; TCRdb's version includes in-frame clones alone and lacks a portion of them. The table has tens of thousands of clones, 65% to 85% seen once; the top ten hold 2.8%.

Study-wide results and caveats: Relatively few convalescent patients took part in the study, which had no early post-infection timepoints.

The V and J genes are TRBV24-1 and TRBJ2-5, with a possible D match to TRBD1 (6 bases). This TCR was sampled from a human donor who received a COVID-19 vaccine. The sample here was CD4+ T cells from PBMCs cultured with HCoV-NL63 spike peptides, taken before COVID-19 vaccination. The CDR3 sequence is CATSDLGQKEETQYF. The CDR3 DNA follows: TGTGCCACCAGTGATTTGGGACAGAAAGAAGAGACCCAGTACTTC.